Given below is one T cell receptor beta chain in context. The data were obtained in a study of blood T cell repertoires in COVID-19. Turning to the study itself: Acute and convalescent COVID-19 specimens originated in the United States, Italy and Spain. From T cells, B-cell-depleted T cells, or PBMCs came the material, which was cDNA or gDNA.

Original methodology: Scientists estimated how many nucleated cells there were by amplifying reference gene primers. Measured with immunoSEQ multiplex PCR; TCRdb has only the in-frame clones, and not every one. D and trimming come from the DNA, and the V and J calls and clone size come from that table. The table includes tens of thousands of clones, over 65% detected once. The CDR3 covers 18 residues. The chain carries TRBV21-1 and TRBJ2-1; the table gives TRBD2 as D, unverified against the DNA. TRBV21-1 is designated a pseudogene. The sequenced material came from peripheral blood. This receptor was identified in a man between 65 and 85 years old with acute or convalescent COVID-19. The CDR3 DNA sequence: TGTGCCAGCAGCAAAGGGCTAGCGGGGAGAAGATGGTACAATGAGCAGTTCTTC. It specifies CASSKGLAGRRWYNEQFF.